Below are 21 T cell receptor beta chains sequenced from a single sample in a study of T-cell memory formation after mild COVID-19. Each CDR3 protein is one row after TCRdb ran MiXCR on the 5' RACE reads. The sample shows under 600,000 distinct CDR3 sequences, about 20% of them seen only once. Sequencing was carried out using PBMCs or a T cell subset sorted from them (not recorded which). These receptors were taken from an adult woman who had mild COVID-19 (a few samples of this study predate the infection). Cell type and time point are not known.

The chain employs TRBV14 and TRBJ2-5, with D possibly TRBD1 on 6 matching bases. Germline V CDR1 and CDR2: SGHDN, FVKESK. V was pared by 4 bases and J by 3 bases, with 12 bases between. The CDR3 spans 14 residues. The CDR3 bases are TGTGCCAGCAGCCTAGGGGGAGAGGAAGAGACCCAGTACTTC. It yields the protein CASSLGGEEETQYF. Complete variable domain (other parts from reference TRBV14 and TRBJ2-5): EAGVTQFPSHSVIEKGQTVTLRCDPISGHDNLYWYRRVMGKEIKFLLHFVKESKQDESGMPNNRFLAERTGGTYSTLKVQPAELEDSGVYFCASSLGGEEETQYFGPGTRLLVL.

This chain connects TRBV27 to TRBJ2-1; TRBD2 matches 16 bases. The germline V gene has CDR1 MNHEY and CDR2 SMNVEV (reference sequence). V lost 4 bases, J lost 8 bases, and 8 bases stayed unmatched. This CDR3 has 17 amino acids. The CDR3 DNA reads as TGTGCCAGCAGTTCACCGGGACTAGCGGGAGGGCCCCATGAGCAGTTCTTC. It specifies CASSSPGLAGGPHEQFF.

The chain employs TRBV30 and TRBJ1-2; 9 nucleotides agree with TRBD1. CDR1 GTSNPN and CDR2 SVGIG come from the germline V gene (reference sequence). CDR3 length: 14 amino acids. V was pared by 3 bases and J by 6 bases, with 8 bases of the junction left unmatched. The CDR3 here is CAWRGTGLLNGYTF. The CDR3 DNA is TGTGCCTGGAGAGGGACAGGGCTGTTGAATGGCTACACCTTC. Full variable domain (remainder filled in from reference TRBV30 and TRBJ1-2): SQTIHQWPATLVQPVGSPLSLECTVEGTSNPNLYWYRQAAGRGLQLLFYSVGIGQISSEVPQNLSASRPQDRQFILSSKKLLLSDSGFYLCAWRGTGLLNGYTFGSGTRLTVV.

V usage is TRBV24-1 and J usage is TRBJ1-1; D may be TRBD1 (6 bases). Trimming left V 3 bases short and J 0 bases short, with 7 bases between. Germline lookup yields CDR1 KGHDR and CDR2 SFDVKD. This CDR3 has 14 amino acids. The CDR3 DNA reads as TGTGCCACCAGTGATGGGGGCCTGAACACTGAAGCTTTCTTT. Amino acid sequence: CATSDGGLNTEAFF.

Only a few counts were recorded for this clonotype. This chain connects TRBV10-3 to TRBJ2-7; the D is unclear. V shed 7 bases and J shed 3 bases, with 7 bases lying between them. Germline CDR1 ENHRY, CDR2 SYGVKD. There are 11 residues in the CDR3. In DNA form, the CDR3 reads TGTGCCATCAATAACGGCTACGAGCAGTACTTC. It codes for CAINNGYEQYF.

The chain carries TRBV11-2 and TRBJ2-4; D remains unclear. Germline CDR1 is SGHAT and CDR2 is FQNNGV. CDR3 size: 15 residues. The V and J ends lost 2 bases and 0 bases respectively, with 8 bases between them. The chain's CDR3 is CASSLSVLAKNIQYF. The CDR3 DNA reads TGTGCCAGCAGCTTATCGGTCCTAGCCAAAAACATTCAGTACTTC.

This rearrangement joins TRBV11-1 to TRBJ2-2, with a possible D match to TRBD1 (6 bases). The CDR3 is 13 amino acids. V lost 5 bases and J lost 9, with 13 bases in between. Germline CDR1 SGHAT, CDR2 FQDESV (reference sequence). CDR3 region: CASSPTGPRELFF. The CDR3 nucleotides read TGTGCCAGCAGCCCGACAGGCCCGAGGGAGCTGTTTTTT.

The chain links TRBV6-2 or TRBV6-3 to TRBJ2-3, with 7 positions matching TRBD2. The ends lost 2 bases at V and 4 bases at J; junction bases unmatched: 6. Germline CDR1 MNHEY, CDR2 SVGEGT. The CDR3 has 15 amino acids. CDR3 coding DNA: TGTGCCAGCAGTTACGGCGGGAGAGGATCAGATACGCAGTATTTT. Translated, it gives CASSYGGRGSDTQYF.

This clonotype was observed a handful of times. The V gene is TRBV20-1, the J gene TRBJ2-2; 9 nucleotides align to TRBD1. CDR3 length: 14 amino acids. Trimming took 5 bases from V and 5 from J; bases not matched to a gene: 6. Looked up from germline, CDR1 is DFQATT and CDR2 is SNEGSKA (reference sequence). The CDR3 region is CSAADRGKTGELFF. In DNA, the CDR3 is TGCAGTGCTGCGGACAGGGGCAAGACCGGGGAGCTGTTTTTT.

This clonotype was observed a handful of times. This rearrangement joins TRBV12-3 or TRBV12-4 to TRBJ1-5, with 7 bases fitting TRBD1. This CDR3 is built from 16 residues. V was clipped by 3 bases and J by 6 bases; unmatched bases: 11. The CDR3 spells CASSFCPGQRCQPQHF. The CDR3, as DNA: TGTGCCAGCAGTTTTTGTCCGGGACAGAGATGTCAGCCCCAGCATTTT.

The gene calls are TRBV11-1 and TRBJ2-7, with TRBD1 matching over 11 bases. The CDR3 spans 14 residues. Trimming took 5 bases from V and 6 from J; bases not matched to a gene: 6. CDR1 is SGHAT, CDR2 FQDESV, per germline (reference sequence). CDR3 loop: CASSRRTGGGEQYF. DNA of the CDR3: TGTGCCAGCAGCCGACGGACAGGGGGCGGCGAGCAGTACTTC.

The rearrangement uses TRBV12-2 and TRBJ1-1; the table assigns TRBD1, which was not confirmed against the DNA. TRBV12-2 is listed as a pseudogene. The CDR3 is made up of 15 amino acids. CDR3: CASRLATGMWAEAFF. The CDR3 region has the DNA TGTGCAAGTCGCTTAGCGACGGGAATGTGGGCTGAAGCTTTCTTT.

This clonotype was detected a few times. The V call is TRBV12-3 or TRBV12-4, the J call TRBJ2-3; the match to TRBD2 covers 11 bases. CDR3 length equals 19 residues. The V gene end was trimmed by 5 bases and the J gene end by 4 bases; junction bases not matched to a gene: 17. This CDR3 is CASSVLAGGMWRGSDTQYF. In DNA form, the CDR3 reads TGTGCCAGCAGTGTTCTAGCGGGAGGAATGTGGCGGGGCTCAGATACGCAGTATTTT.

This clonotype occurred a few times. The chain recombines TRBV5-1 with TRBJ1-6; D not certain. Deletions cut 0 bases from V and 5 bases from J, with 15 bases between. CDR1 and CDR2 from the germline V gene are SGHRS and YFSETQ. The CDR3 consists of 17 residues. CDR3 DNA: TGCGCCAGCAGCTTGGGCTCCACACATAAAAATAATTCACCCCTCCACTTT. Translating gives CASSLGSTHKNNSPLHF.

This sequence joins TRBV7-9 and TRBJ2-6; no firm D call. Trimming stripped 2 bases from V and 2 bases from J, with 13 bases between. Germline loops: CDR1 SEHNR, CDR2 FQNEAQ (reference sequence). This CDR3 is 17 amino acids long. The CDR3 sequence: CASSLMSVTAGANVLTF. CDR3 nucleotide sequence: TGTGCCAGCAGCTTAATGTCTGTTACAGCTGGGGCCAACGTCCTGACTTTC.

This clonotype was counted between two and nine times. The chain couples TRBV12-3 or TRBV12-4 to TRBJ2-1; D gene uncertain. Trimming pared 2 bases from V and 6 bases from J, leaving 14 bases between. The CDR3 consists of 15 residues. CDR3 DNA: TGTGCCAGCAGTTTATTTGCCTCTTCCCTCAATGAGCAGTTCTTC. Protein product: CASSLFASSLNEQFF.

This clonotype has ten or more counts. J is TRBJ1-5 and V is TRBV23-1; D remains ambiguous. Being an ORF, TRBV23-1 has a function that is uncertain. The germline V and J ends were trimmed by 0 bases and 0 bases, with 9 bases remaining between them. The CDR3 contains 16 residues. CDR3 sequence reads: CASSQSGPASNQPQHF. The CDR3 DNA is TGCGCCAGCAGTCAATCGGGCCCTGCTAGCAATCAGCCCCAGCATTTT.

The rearrangement uses TRBV24-1 and TRBJ2-3; the D gene is possibly TRBD1 (5 bases). Germline V CDR1 and CDR2: KGHDR, SFDVKD. This CDR3 has 12 residues. V lost 7 bases and J 6 bases, leaving 10 bases between the germline ends. CDR3 nucleotides: TGTGCCACCAGAGACGCAGGGGATACGCAGTATTTT. The encoded protein is CATRDAGDTQYF.

The rearrangement links TRBV7-9 to TRBJ1-1; maybe TRBD1 (5 bases). V lost 5 bases and J lost 4, with 14 bases in between. The CDR3 runs 14 residues. Germline-derived CDR1 and CDR2 are SEHNR and FQNEAQ (reference sequence). CDR3 residues: CASSQGLRPTEAFF. DNA of the CDR3: TGTGCCAGCAGCCAGGGATTAAGGCCCACTGAAGCTTTCTTT.

Only a few counts were recorded for this clonotype. V and J are TRBV18 and TRBJ1-2, with D unclear. Trimming took off 3 bases at V and 9 bases at J, with 17 bases between the two ends. Germline V gives CDR1 KGHSH, CDR2 LQKENI. The length of the CDR3 is 14 residues. CDR3 in amino acids: CASSPTGELIRYTF. The CDR3 bases are TGTGCCAGCTCACCTACTGGGGAGTTGATTCGCTACACCTTC.

The chain recombines TRBV4-1 with TRBJ2-1; D may be TRBD2 (7 bases). The CDR3 loop spans 15 amino acids. Trimming stripped 5 bases from V and 5 bases from J, with 16 bases between. The germline V gene encodes CDR1 MGHRA and CDR2 YSYEKL. This chain's CDR3 is CASSYLGGGDNEQFF. For the CDR3, the DNA is TGCGCCAGCAGCTACCTAGGGGGGGGGGACAATGAGCAGTTCTTC.